The 30 T cell receptor beta chains below all came from one sample that was sequenced in a study of beta chain features in type 1 diabetes. Findings and caveats of the study: TCRB CDR3s from Type 1 diabetes patients were moderately but significantly shorter in all four CD4+ subsets.

Their recognized antigens are unknown. cDNA synthesis used the whole RNA isolate, giving expressed TCRB sequences. Only in-frame clones appear in the TCRdb table, and some are missing; sequencing was by immunoSEQ multiplex PCR. The sample yields around 180,000 clones, less than 10% seen once. Sample: central memory CD4+ T cells from blood. These TCRs come from a man in his late teens or twenties with type 1 diabetes.

This clone came up many times. The junction departs from germline at one end; a sequencing error may be responsible. The chain joins TRBV28 to TRBJ2-5, with TRBD1 identical over 8 bases. The CDR3 spans 14 residues. Germline CDR1 is MDHEN and CDR2 is SYDVKM. In DNA, the CDR3 is TGTGCCAGCTCGGGTTGGACAGGGCAAGAGGCCCAGTACTTC. Residues: CASSGWTGQEAQYF.

This clone was found many times. This rearrangement joins TRBV30 to TRBJ2-7; TRBD2 agrees at 10 bases. Trimming took 6 bases from V and 6 from J; bases not matched to a gene: 14. Germline-derived CDR1 and CDR2 are GTSNPN and SVGIG (reference sequence). This CDR3 has 15 residues. CDR3 nucleotide sequence: TGTGCCTGTACCATCTTAGCGGGAGGATATGGCGAGCAGTACTTC. Its protein product is CACTILAGGYGEQYF.

The sample holds one count of this clone. This chain connects TRBV18 to TRBJ2-7; D is perhaps TRBD2 (6 bases). CDR3 length: 13 residues. V was pared by 4 bases and J by 3 bases, with 10 bases between. Germline V lookup: CDR1 KGHSH, CDR2 LQKENI. For the CDR3, the DNA is TGTGCCAGCTCACGACCGGGAGACTACGAGCAGTACTTC. Residues: CASSRPGDYEQYF.

This clone was detected only a few times. The chain employs TRBV13 and TRBJ2-6, with D possibly matching TRBD2 (6 bases). V lost 4 bases to trimming and J lost 2 bases, with 9 bases between them. The length of the CDR3 is 15 residues. Germline V gene sequence: CDR1 PRHDT, CDR2 FYEKMQ (reference sequence). CDR3 nucleotides: TGTGCCAGCAGCTGGCGGAGGGCTGGGGCCAACGTCCTGACTTTC. This sequence encodes CASSWRRAGANVLTF.

The V gene is TRBV7-2, the J gene TRBJ1-2; D gene uncertain. The CDR3 covers 15 residues. V shed 0 bases and J shed 3 bases, with 11 bases lying between them. The germline V gene encodes CDR1 SGHTA and CDR2 FQGNSA. The CDR3, as DNA: TGTGCCAGCAGCTTAGCAACCCTCCGGGACTATGGCTACACCTTC. Its translation: CASSLATLRDYGYTF.

The V call is TRBV4-2, the J call TRBJ1-2, with D possibly TRBD1 on 6 matching bases. The CDR3 sequence is 11 residues long. Trimming cost V 5 bases and J 10 bases, with 11 bases left between them. The germline CDR1 and CDR2 sequences are LGHNA and YNFKEQ. The CDR3 reads CASSLRTDYTF. CDR3 sequence (DNA): TGTGCCAGCAGCTTGAGGACAGACTACACCTTC.

CDR3 sequence reads: CARPGQGADTQYF. As DNA, the CDR3 is TGTGCCAGACCGGGACAGGGAGCAGATACGCAGTATTTT. The J gene is TRBJ2-3, the V gene TRBV2; 9 nucleotides align to TRBD1. CDR1 and CDR2 from the germline V gene are SNHLY and FYNNEI. The CDR3 contains 13 residues. V lost 9 bases and J lost 4; bases outside the gene matches: 5.

The chain has TRBV7-2 and TRBJ2-5, with no clear D. The CDR3 spans 15 residues. Between the trimmed V and J ends, which lost 1 base and 7 bases, there was a span of 16 bases. CDR1 and CDR2 (germline): SGHTA, FQGNSA. Here the CDR3 DNA reads TGTGCCAGCAGCTTAGGATCGTCGGCTGACTGGACCCAGTACTTC. Translation: CASSLGSSADWTQYF.

The chain carries TRBV6-5 and TRBJ2-5, with 8 bases identical to TRBD1. The CDR3 totals 12 residues. The V gene end was trimmed by 10 bases and the J gene end by 5 bases; junction bases not matched to a gene: 6. Looked up from germline, CDR1 is MNHEY and CDR2 is SVGAGI. For the CDR3, the DNA is TGTGCCATCGGACAGGGCTTGGAGACCCAGTACTTC. Amino acid sequence: CAIGQGLETQYF.

This clone was seen ten or more times. This chain connects TRBV2 to TRBJ1-1; 8 nucleotides line up with TRBD1. After removal of 7 bases from V and 0 bases from J, the junction contained 4 bases not matched to a gene. CDR1 SNHLY and CDR2 FYNNEI come from the germline V gene. This CDR3 region has 14 residues. In DNA form, the CDR3 reads TGTGCCAGCAATACAGGGGGAATGAACACTGAAGCTTTCTTT. Its translation: CASNTGGMNTEAFF.

The CDR3: CASRIAGGSSGANVLTF. The CDR3 DNA reads TGTGCCAGCAGAATAGCGGGGGGGAGCTCTGGGGCCAACGTCCTGACTTTC. This sequence joins TRBV28 and TRBJ2-6; 11 bases map to TRBD2. V lost 6 bases and J lost 0; bases outside the gene matches: 4. This CDR3 has 17 amino acids. Germline values: CDR1 MDHEN, CDR2 SYDVKM.

In its sample, this clone was seen a few times. This chain uses TRBV7-2 with TRBJ2-3; D not resolved. Trimming took off 6 bases at V and 6 bases at J, with 10 bases between the two ends. This CDR3 spans 12 amino acids. CDR1 is SGHTA, CDR2 FQGNSA, per germline. CDR3 in amino acids: CASRLLRDTQYF. CDR3 nucleotides: TGTGCCAGCAGGCTTTTGAGGGATACGCAGTATTTT.

This clone occurred a few times. The same CDR3 is also encoded by other DNA sequences in this sample. The V gene is TRBV2, the J gene TRBJ2-7; D gene uncertain. The CDR3 runs to 11 residues. The V end lost 5 bases, the J end lost 2 bases, and 4 bases lay between the germline ends. Germline V gives CDR1 SNHLY, CDR2 FYNNEI. Written as DNA, the CDR3 is TGTGCCAGCAGTCCTACCTACGAGCAGTACTTC. The encoded protein is CASSPTYEQYF.

This sequence joins TRBV28 and TRBJ1-2, with TRBD1 matching over 7 bases. Germline V gene sequence: CDR1 MDHEN, CDR2 SYDVKM. Trimming at V came to 1 base and at J to 2 bases, leaving 10 bases not matched to a gene. This CDR3 is 17 amino acids long. The CDR3 loop reads CASSLFLSDRANYGYTF. The CDR3 DNA follows: TGTGCCAGCAGTTTATTCCTCTCAGACAGGGCGAACTATGGCTACACCTTC.

For the CDR3, the DNA is TGTGCCATCAGTGAGGGGAGACTAGCGGGAGAACCCTACAATGAGCAGTTCTTC. This codes for CAISEGRLAGEPYNEQFF. The chain joins TRBV10-3 to TRBJ2-1; TRBD2 aligns across 12 bases. Trimming removed 2 bases from V and 2 bases from J; junction bases left unmatched: 7. CDR3 length equals 18 residues. Germline lookup yields CDR1 ENHRY and CDR2 SYGVKD.

This clone occurred a few times. The chain uses TRBV11-2 and TRBJ2-7; TRBD1 aligns across 8 bases. V was pared by 3 bases and J by 2 bases, with 3 bases of the junction left unmatched. The CDR3 length is 14 residues. Per the germline V gene, CDR1 is SGHAT and CDR2 is FQNNGV. CDR3 bases: TGTGCCAGCAGCTTCACAGGGGGGACCTACGAGCAGTACTTC. Translation gives CASSFTGGTYEQYF.

Concerning this clone itself: Other DNA sequences within the sample encode an identical CDR3. The chain is built from TRBV6-6 and TRBJ2-1, with a weak D call TRBD2 (6 bases). V lost 0 bases to trimming and J lost 4 bases, with 7 bases between them. This CDR3 is 14 amino acids long. CDR1 is MNHNY, CDR2 SVGAGI, per germline (reference sequence). The CDR3 nucleotides read TGTGCCAGCAGTTACTCTAGCGGATACAATGAGCAGTTCTTC. This gives the protein CASSYSSGYNEQFF.

The chain recombines TRBV19 with TRBJ2-1; D is possibly TRBD2 (5 bases). The germline V gene has CDR1 LNHDA and CDR2 SQIVND (reference sequence). The CDR3 contains 16 residues. V shed 0 bases and J shed 0 bases, with 9 bases lying between them. The CDR3 sequence is CASSIDKSGSYNEQFF. CDR3 nucleotides: TGTGCCAGTAGTATAGACAAAAGCGGCTCCTACAATGAGCAGTTCTTC.

This clone was counted a few times. The chain uses TRBV10-2 and TRBJ2-1; no clear D. CDR1 and CDR2 from the germline V gene are WSHSY and SAAADI. Trimming shortened V by 6 bases and J by 3 bases, and 6 bases separated the two germline ends. The CDR3 extends over 12 amino acids. Written as DNA, the CDR3 is TGCGCCAGCAGCGGTTACTACAATGAGCAGTTCTTC. It is translated as CASSGYYNEQFF.

As for this clone: The sample has other DNA sequences that encode this CDR3 too. J is TRBJ1-5 and V is TRBV5-1; D gene ambiguous. The ends were cut back, 0 bases at V and 3 bases at J, with 10 bases in the middle. The CDR3 sequence is 15 residues long. The V gene's germline CDR1 is SGHRS and CDR2 YFSETQ. As DNA, the CDR3 is TGCGCCAGCAGCTTGGATGGGCAGCCCAATCAGCCCCAGCATTTT. It is translated as CASSLDGQPNQPQHF.

The rearrangement links TRBV20-1 to TRBJ2-5; no firm D call. The V end lost 3 bases, the J end lost 7 bases, and 6 bases lay between the germline ends. The CDR3 is made up of 10 amino acids. CDR1 and CDR2 (germline): DFQATT, SNEGSKA (reference sequence). The chain's CDR3 is CSASSRTQYF. CDR3 in DNA: TGCAGTGCTAGTAGTCGGACCCAGTACTTC.

This clone has only a few counts. This chain uses TRBV6-6 with TRBJ2-7, with 8 nucleotides matching TRBD2. This CDR3 is built from 13 residues. The trim removed 2 bases at V and 5 bases at J, leaving 2 bases unmatched. CDR1 is MNHNY, CDR2 SVGAGI, per germline (reference sequence). The CDR3: CASSYRRGDEQYF. In DNA, the CDR3 is TGTGCCAGCAGTTACCGGCGGGGGGACGAGCAGTACTTC.

This clone was picked up a small number of times. The rearrangement links TRBV5-1 to TRBJ2-7; 8 bases map to TRBD1. CDR1 and CDR2 (germline): SGHRS, YFSETQ. This CDR3 is built from 15 residues. Trimming took 4 bases from V and 3 from J; bases not matched to a gene: 9. CDR3 amino acids: CASSPRTGRHYEQYF. The CDR3 coding sequence is TGCGCCAGCAGCCCACGGACAGGGAGGCACTACGAGCAGTACTTC. The full variable domain, in which reference TRBV5-1 and TRBJ2-7 provide the parts outside the CDR3, is KAGVTQTPRYLIKTRGQQVTLSCSPISGHRSVSWYQQTPGQGLQFLFEYFSETQRNKGNFPGRFSGRQFSNSRSEMNVSTLELGDSALYLCASSPRTGRHYEQYFGPGTRLTVT.

This clone was seen only a few times. The rearrangement uses TRBV6-5 and TRBJ2-6, with 9 positions matching TRBD1. Germline V gene lookup returns CDR1 MNHEY and CDR2 SVGAGI. The CDR3 loop spans 15 amino acids. V lost 10 bases to trimming and J lost 4 bases; unmatched junction nucleotides: 8. CDR3 sequence: CATITGGEGANVLTF. In nucleotides, the CDR3 is TGTGCCACCATAACAGGGGGCGAAGGGGCCAACGTCCTGACTTTC.

This clone has at least ten counts. The chain couples TRBV7-2 to TRBJ2-5; D is undetermined. This CDR3 comprises 13 residues. The germline gives CDR1 SGHTA, CDR2 FQGNSA. V was pared by 1 base and J by 6 bases, with 9 bases between. The CDR3 sequence is CASSLGAQQTQYF. CDR3 sequence (DNA): TGTGCCAGCAGCTTAGGGGCTCAACAGACCCAGTACTTC.

The rearrangement joins TRBV9 to TRBJ2-7, with TRBD1 matching over 11 bases. J lost 4 bases, V lost 7 bases, and 10 bases had no gene match. The CDR3 length is 15 residues. CDR1 is SGDLS, CDR2 YYNGEE, per germline. Written as DNA, the CDR3 is TGTGCCAGCTCGCTAGGGACAGGGGGGTCGTACGAGCAGTACTTC. This translates into CASSLGTGGSYEQYF. Drawing the rest from reference TRBV9 and TRBJ2-7, the complete variable domain is DSGVTQTPKHLITATGQRVTLRCSPRSGDLSVYWYQQSLDQGLQFLIQYYNGEERAKGNILERFSAQQFPDLHSELNLSSLELGDSALYFCASSLGTGGSYEQYFGPGTRLTVT.

This clone was counted a few times. This chain connects TRBV7-2 to TRBJ2-5; 9 nucleotides line up with TRBD1. The V gene's germline CDR1 is SGHTA and CDR2 FQGNSA. V lost 5 bases to trimming and J lost 4 bases; unmatched junction nucleotides: 8. CDR3 length: 15 residues. As DNA, the CDR3 is TGTGCCAGCAGCCCGCAACAGGGGGCTCTAGAGACCCAGTACTTC. It specifies CASSPQQGALETQYF.

This clone was recorded a few times. The chain employs TRBV5-4 and TRBJ2-5; D gene unclear. The germline V and J ends were trimmed by 2 bases and 4 bases, with 15 bases remaining between them. The V gene's germline CDR1 is SGHNT and CDR2 YYREEE (reference sequence). The CDR3 has 15 amino acids. The CDR3 loop reads CASSLPGLGAETQYF. CDR3 nucleotide sequence: TGTGCCAGCAGCTTACCCGGGTTAGGTGCAGAGACCCAGTACTTC.

This clone was recorded many times. The same CDR3 also results from other DNA sequences found in this sample. The chain uses TRBV28 and TRBJ2-4; D call uncertain. CDR1 and CDR2 (germline): MDHEN, SYDVKM. The CDR3 totals 11 residues. The V gene lost 3 bases and the J gene lost 10 bases, with 7 bases spanning the gap. The CDR3 loop is CASSFEAIQYF. CDR3 sequence (DNA): TGTGCCAGCAGTTTTGAGGCAATTCAGTACTTC.

V gene TRBV7-9 combines with J gene TRBJ1-4, with TRBD1 as a possible D gene (5 bases). V gave up 4 bases and J gave up 5 bases, with 20 bases separating them. The CDR3 has 17 amino acids. Germline V gene sequence: CDR1 SEHNR, CDR2 FQNEAQ (reference sequence). The CDR3 is CASSSTISGRGNEKLFF. The DNA of the CDR3 is TGTGCCAGCAGCTCGACAATCTCAGGGAGGGGCAATGAAAAACTGTTTTTT.